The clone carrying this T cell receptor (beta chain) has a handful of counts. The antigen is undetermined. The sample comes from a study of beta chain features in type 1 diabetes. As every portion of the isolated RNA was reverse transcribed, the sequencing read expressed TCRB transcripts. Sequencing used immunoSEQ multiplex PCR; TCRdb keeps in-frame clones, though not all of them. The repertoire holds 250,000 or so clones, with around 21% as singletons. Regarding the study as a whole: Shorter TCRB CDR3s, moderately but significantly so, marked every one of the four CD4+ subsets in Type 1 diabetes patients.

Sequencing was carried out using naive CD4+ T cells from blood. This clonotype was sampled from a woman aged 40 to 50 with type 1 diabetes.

The CDR3 reads CSVPRDSFYGYTF. CDR3 sequence (DNA): TGCAGCGTCCCCCGGGACAGCTTCTATGGCTACACCTTC. The chain carries TRBV29-1 and TRBJ1-2, with TRBD1 identical over 7 bases. CDR1 is SQVTM and CDR2 is ANQGSEA in the germline V gene. The CDR3 spans 13 residues. The junction had 8 bases not matched to a gene; V was cut back by 6 bases and J by 4 bases.